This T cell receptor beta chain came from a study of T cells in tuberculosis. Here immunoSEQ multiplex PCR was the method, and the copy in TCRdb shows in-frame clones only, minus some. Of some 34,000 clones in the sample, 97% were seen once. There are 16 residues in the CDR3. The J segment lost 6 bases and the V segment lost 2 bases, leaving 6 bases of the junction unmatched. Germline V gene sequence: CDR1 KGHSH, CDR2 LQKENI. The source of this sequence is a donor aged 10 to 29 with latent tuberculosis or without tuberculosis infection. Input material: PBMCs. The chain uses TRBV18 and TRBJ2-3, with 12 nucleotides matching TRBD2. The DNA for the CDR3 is TGTGCCAGCTCACCAGCTCTAGCGGGAGGGCCGGATACGCAGTATTTT. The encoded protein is CASSPALAGGPDTQYF.